Listed here are 5 T cell receptor beta chains from one sample, sequenced in a study of blood T cell repertoires in COVID-19. Clones were sequenced by immunoSEQ multiplex PCR, and TCRdb holds only the in-frame ones, with some missing. The sample lists about 38,000 clones, 70% to 90% occurring once. Sequenced material: peripheral blood. These TCRs come from a man aged 50-60 years with active COVID-19.

This clone was observed a handful of times. V gene TRBV19 combines with J gene TRBJ1-5; 8 bases are shared with TRBD1. The CDR3 loop spans 15 amino acids. V lost 3 bases and J lost 7; bases outside the gene matches: 8. Per the germline V gene, CDR1 is LNHDA and CDR2 is SQIVND (reference sequence). CDR3 in DNA: TGTGCCAGTAGTATGAGGGGACAGGCTGGACAGCCCCAGCATTTT. Translated: CASSMRGQAGQPQHF.

There are a few counts of this clone. The rearrangement links TRBV23-1 to TRBJ2-5; 12 bases are a match to TRBD1. TRBV23-1 is an open reading frame whose function is uncertain. The CDR3 length is 17 residues. With V trimmed by 0 bases and J by 7 bases, 9 bases remained unmatched. CDR3 bases: TGCGCCAGCAGTCAATCGGGGGACAGGGGGCCCCTTTGGACCCAGTACTTC. Protein product: CASSQSGDRGPLWTQYF.

This clone was counted a single time. This chain uses TRBV7-9 with TRBJ1-1; no clear D gene. The CDR3 is 13 amino acids. V was cut by 2 bases and J by 3 bases, with 7 bases left in between. Germline lookup yields CDR1 SEHNR and CDR2 FQNEAQ (reference sequence). The CDR3 loop reads CASSLTRDTEAFF. In DNA form, the CDR3 reads TGTGCCAGCAGCTTAACGCGGGACACTGAAGCTTTCTTT.

The V and J genes are TRBV23-1 and TRBJ2-6; 10 nucleotides agree with TRBD1. TRBV23-1 counts as an open reading frame of uncertain function. This CDR3 spans 19 amino acids. J gave up 1 base and V 3 bases, and 9 bases lay outside the gene matches. The CDR3 loop reads CASSHDRTGGRSGANVLTF. The CDR3 DNA reads as TGCGCCAGCAGTCATGATCGGACAGGGGGAAGGTCTGGGGCCAACGTCCTGACTTTC.

The chain employs TRBV10-2 and TRBJ2-7; TRBD1 agrees at 7 bases. The CDR3 is 16 residues long. With 7 bases clipped from V and 7 bases from J, the junction kept 19 bases outside the gene matches. Germline CDR1 is WSHSY and CDR2 is SAAADI. The CDR3 nucleotides are TGCGCCAGCACGAGGGGGCATACAGGGGAGAGGGATGAGCAGTACTTC. Translation: CASTRGHTGERDEQYF.